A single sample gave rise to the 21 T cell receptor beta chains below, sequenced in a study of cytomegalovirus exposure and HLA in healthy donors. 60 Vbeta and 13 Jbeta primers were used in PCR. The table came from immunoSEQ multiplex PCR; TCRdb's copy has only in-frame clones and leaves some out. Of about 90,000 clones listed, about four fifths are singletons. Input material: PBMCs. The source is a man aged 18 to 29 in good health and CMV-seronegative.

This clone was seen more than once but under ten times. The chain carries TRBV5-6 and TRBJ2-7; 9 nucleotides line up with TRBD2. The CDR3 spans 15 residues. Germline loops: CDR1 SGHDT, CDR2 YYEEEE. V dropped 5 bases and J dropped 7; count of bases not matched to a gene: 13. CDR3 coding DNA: TGTGCCAGCAGGCCCCCGGGACTAGCAACTGGGGAGCAGTACTTC. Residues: CASRPPGLATGEQYF.

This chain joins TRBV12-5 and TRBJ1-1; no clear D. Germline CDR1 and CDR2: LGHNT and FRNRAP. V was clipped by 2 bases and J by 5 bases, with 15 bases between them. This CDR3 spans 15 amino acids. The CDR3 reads CASGLFPDLGTEAFF. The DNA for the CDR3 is TGTGCTAGTGGTTTGTTTCCGGACTTGGGGACTGAAGCTTTCTTT. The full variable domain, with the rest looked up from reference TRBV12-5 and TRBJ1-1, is DARVTQTPRHKVTEMGQEVTMRCQPILGHNTVFWYRQTMMQGLELLAYFRNRAPLDDSGMPKDRFSAEMPDATLATLKIQPSEPRDSAVYFCASGLFPDLGTEAFFGQGTRLTVV.

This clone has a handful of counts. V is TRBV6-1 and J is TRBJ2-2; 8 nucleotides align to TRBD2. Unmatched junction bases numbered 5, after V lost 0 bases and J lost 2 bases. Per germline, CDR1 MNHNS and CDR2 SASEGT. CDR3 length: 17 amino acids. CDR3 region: CASSEALLAANTGELFF. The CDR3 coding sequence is TGTGCCAGCAGTGAAGCGCTACTAGCGGCCAACACCGGGGAGCTGTTTTTT.

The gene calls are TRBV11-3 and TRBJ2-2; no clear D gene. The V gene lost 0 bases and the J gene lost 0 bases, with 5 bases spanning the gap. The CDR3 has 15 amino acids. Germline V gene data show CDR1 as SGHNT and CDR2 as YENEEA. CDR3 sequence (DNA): TGTGCCAGCAGCTTAGACAGCGCGAACACCGGGGAGCTGTTTTTT. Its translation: CASSLDSANTGELFF.

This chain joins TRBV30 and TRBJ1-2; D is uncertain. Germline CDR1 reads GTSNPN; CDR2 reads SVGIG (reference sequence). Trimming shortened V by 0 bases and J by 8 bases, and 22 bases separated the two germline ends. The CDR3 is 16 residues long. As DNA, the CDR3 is TGTGCCTGGAGTGTTCCCAAGGCAGCCAACCCGGGGGGCTACACCTTC. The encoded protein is CAWSVPKAANPGGYTF.

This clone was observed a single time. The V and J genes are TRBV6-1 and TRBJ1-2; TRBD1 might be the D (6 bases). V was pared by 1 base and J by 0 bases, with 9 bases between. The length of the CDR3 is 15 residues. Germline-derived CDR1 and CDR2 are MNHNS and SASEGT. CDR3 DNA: TGTGCCAGCAGTGAAGTTGGACAGCCTAACTATGGCTACACCTTC. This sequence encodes CASSEVGQPNYGYTF.

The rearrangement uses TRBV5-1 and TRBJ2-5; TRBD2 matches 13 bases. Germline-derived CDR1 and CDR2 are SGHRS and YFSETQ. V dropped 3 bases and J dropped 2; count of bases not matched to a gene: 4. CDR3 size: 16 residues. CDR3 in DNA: TGCGCCAGCAGCTCGTGGACTAGCGGGAGTCAAGAGACCCAGTACTTC. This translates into CASSSWTSGSQETQYF.

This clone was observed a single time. This CDR3 is CASRVSGTGAHEQYF. The CDR3 bases are TGTGCCAGCAGGGTTTCCGGGACAGGGGCCCACGAGCAGTACTTC. The chain couples TRBV6-1 to TRBJ2-7; the match to TRBD1 covers 10 bases. CDR1 MNHNS and CDR2 SASEGT come from the germline V gene. With V trimmed by 6 bases and J by 5 bases, 10 bases remained unmatched. The CDR3 contains 15 residues.

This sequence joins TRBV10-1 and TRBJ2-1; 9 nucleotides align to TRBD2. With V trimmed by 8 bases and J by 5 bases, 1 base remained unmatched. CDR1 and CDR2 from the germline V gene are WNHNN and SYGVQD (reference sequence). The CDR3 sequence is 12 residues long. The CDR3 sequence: CASAGGNNEQFF. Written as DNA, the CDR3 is TGCGCCAGCGCGGGAGGGAACAATGAGCAGTTCTTC.

CDR3 loop: CASSALTTGPFSGNTIYF. Written as DNA, the CDR3 is TGTGCCAGCAGCGCCCTAACGACAGGGCCATTCTCTGGAAACACCATATATTTT. The rearrangement uses TRBV9 and TRBJ1-3, with TRBD1 matching 7 bases. This CDR3 contains 18 residues. The J segment lost 0 bases and the V segment lost 3 bases, leaving 12 bases of the junction unmatched. CDR1 and CDR2 from the germline V gene are SGDLS and YYNGEE.

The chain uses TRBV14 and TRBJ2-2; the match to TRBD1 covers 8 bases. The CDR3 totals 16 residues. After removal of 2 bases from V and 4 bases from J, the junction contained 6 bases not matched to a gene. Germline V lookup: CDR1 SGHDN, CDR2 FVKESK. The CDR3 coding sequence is TGTGCCAGCAGCCAAATGACGGGGACAGGCACCGGGGAGCTGTTTTTT. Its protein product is CASSQMTGTGTGELFF.

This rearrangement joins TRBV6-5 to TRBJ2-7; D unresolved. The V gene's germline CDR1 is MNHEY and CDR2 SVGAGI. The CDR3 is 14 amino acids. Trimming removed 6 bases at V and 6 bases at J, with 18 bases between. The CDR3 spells CASSRKAGYGEQYF. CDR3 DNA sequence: TGTGCCAGCAGCCGAAAGGCCGGGTACGGCGAGCAGTACTTC.

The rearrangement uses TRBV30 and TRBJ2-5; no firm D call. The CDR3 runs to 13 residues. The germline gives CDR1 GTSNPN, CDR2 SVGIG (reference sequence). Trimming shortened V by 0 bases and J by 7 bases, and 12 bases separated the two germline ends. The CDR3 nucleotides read TGTGCCTGGAGTGTCTTGGAGATAGGGACCCAGTACTTC. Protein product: CAWSVLEIGTQYF.

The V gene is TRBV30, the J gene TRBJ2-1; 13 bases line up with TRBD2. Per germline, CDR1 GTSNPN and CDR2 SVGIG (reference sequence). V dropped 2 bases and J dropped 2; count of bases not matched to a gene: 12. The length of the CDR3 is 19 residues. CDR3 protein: CAWSPRTSGRGRTYNEQFF. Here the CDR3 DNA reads TGTGCCTGGAGTCCTCGGACTAGCGGGAGAGGAAGGACCTACAATGAGCAGTTCTTC.

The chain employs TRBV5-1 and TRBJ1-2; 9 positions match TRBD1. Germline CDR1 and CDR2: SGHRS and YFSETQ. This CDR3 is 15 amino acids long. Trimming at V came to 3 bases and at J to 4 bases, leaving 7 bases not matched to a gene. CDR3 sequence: CASSSTTGGSYGYTF. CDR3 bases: TGCGCCAGCAGCTCAACGACAGGGGGGTCCTATGGCTACACCTTC.

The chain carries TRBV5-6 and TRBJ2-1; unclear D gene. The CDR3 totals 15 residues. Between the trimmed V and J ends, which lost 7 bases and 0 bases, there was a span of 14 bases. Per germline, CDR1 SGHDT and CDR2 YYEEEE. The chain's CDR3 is CASLIRRSSYNEQFF. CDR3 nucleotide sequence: TGTGCCAGCTTGATCCGAAGGAGCTCCTACAATGAGCAGTTCTTC.

CDR3 in DNA: TGTGCCAGCAGTTACTCGCCCACAGGGGGTCAGCCCCAGCATTTT. Protein: CASSYSPTGGQPQHF. The chain links TRBV6-6 to TRBJ1-5, with 8 bases lining up with TRBD1. The CDR3 sequence is 15 residues long. Looked up from germline, CDR1 is MNHNY and CDR2 is SVGAGI (reference sequence). Losses at the gene ends were 0 bases for V and 6 bases for J; bases not matched to a gene: 4.

The CDR3 is CAWSGKAVGDTQYF. CDR3 sequence (DNA): TGTGCCTGGAGTGGCAAAGCGGTAGGAGATACGCAGTATTTT. The chain is built from TRBV30 and TRBJ2-3; TRBD2 is a possible D gene (5 bases). Trimming removed 1 base from V and 5 bases from J, with 13 bases in between. The CDR3 consists of 14 residues. Germline loops: CDR1 GTSNPN, CDR2 SVGIG (reference sequence).

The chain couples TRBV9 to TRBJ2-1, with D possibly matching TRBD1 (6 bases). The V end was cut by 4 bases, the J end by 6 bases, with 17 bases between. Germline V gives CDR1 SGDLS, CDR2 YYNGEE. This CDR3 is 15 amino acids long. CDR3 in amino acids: CASSPGQLRGNEQFF. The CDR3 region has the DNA TGTGCCAGCAGCCCAGGACAGTTAAGGGGCAATGAGCAGTTCTTC.

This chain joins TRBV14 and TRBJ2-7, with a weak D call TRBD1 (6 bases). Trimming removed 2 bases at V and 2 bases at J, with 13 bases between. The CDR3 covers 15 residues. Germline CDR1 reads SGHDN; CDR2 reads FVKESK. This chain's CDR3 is CASSQPAGEPYEQYF. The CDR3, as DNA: TGTGCCAGCAGCCAACCCGCAGGGGAGCCCTACGAGCAGTACTTC.

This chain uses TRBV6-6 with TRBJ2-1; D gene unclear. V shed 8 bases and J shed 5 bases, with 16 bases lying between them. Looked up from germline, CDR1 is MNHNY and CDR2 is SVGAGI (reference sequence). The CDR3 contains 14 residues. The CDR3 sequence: CASCFSGVDNEQFF. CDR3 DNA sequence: TGTGCCAGCTGTTTTTCCGGAGTCGACAATGAGCAGTTCTTC.